Listed here are 10 T cell receptor delta chains from one sample, sequenced in a study of gamma-delta chains in newborns, infants, children. TCRdb made new clone calls on the reads using CATT. The table lists 15,000 or so delta-chain clones, 7.3% of them singletons. Sample: blood. Source of these receptors: a child who was a newborn, infant or young child, either healthy, febrile or measles-vaccinated (not recorded which).

This sequence joins TRDV2 and TRDJ3; 9 nucleotides match TRDD3. CDR1 and CDR2 (germline): GEAIGNYY, EKD. CDR3 length equals 19 residues. The J segment lost 0 bases and the V segment lost 3 bases, leaving 8 bases of the junction unmatched. CDR3 loop: CACDLLGESFSWDTRQMFF. The DNA of the CDR3 is TGTGCCTGTGACTTACTGGGGGAAAGTTTCTCCTGGGACACCCGACAGATGTTTTTC.

This clone was seen a handful of times. Written as DNA, the CDR3 is TGTGCCTGTGACTCCTGGGGGATGATTAGCTCCTGGGACACCCGACAGATGTTTTTC. Its translation is CACDSWGMISSWDTRQMFF. The genes are TRDV2 and TRDJ3; 9 positions match TRDD3. Germline CDR1 and CDR2: GEAIGNYY and EKD. CDR3 length: 19 residues. After removal of 3 bases from V and 0 bases from J, the junction contained 8 bases not matched to a gene.

This clone was seen more than once but under ten times. The V and J genes are TRDV2 and TRDJ3; possible D gene TRDD3, 5 bases. V lost 1 base, J lost 3 bases, and 15 bases lay in between. The CDR3 spans 18 residues. Per the germline V gene, CDR1 is GEAIGNYY and CDR2 is EKD. The CDR3: CACDTAGTPIWDTRQMFF. Written as DNA, the CDR3 is TGTGCCTGTGACACGGCGGGGACGCCGATCTGGGACACCCGACAGATGTTTTTC.

The V call is TRDV2, the J call TRDJ3; D is possibly TRDD3 (5 bases). CDR1 GEAIGNYY and CDR2 EKD come from the germline V gene. Trimming shortened V by 0 bases and J by 3 bases, and 14 bases separated the two germline ends. This CDR3 spans 18 amino acids. CDR3 sequence reads: CACDTAGVTFWDTRQMFF. The DNA for the CDR3 is TGTGCCTGTGACACCGCGGGGGTTACCTTCTGGGACACCCGACAGATGTTTTTC.

On this clone: This CDR3 is also generated by other DNA sequences in the sample. J is TRDJ3 and V is TRDV2; 9 bases map to TRDD3. The CDR3 has 19 amino acids. Trimming cost V 3 bases and J 0 bases; bases outside gene matches: 8. The germline V gene encodes CDR1 GEAIGNYY and CDR2 EKD. This CDR3 reads CACDVLGDPSSWDTRQMFF. In DNA, the CDR3 is TGTGCCTGTGACGTACTGGGGGACCCGAGCTCCTGGGACACCCGACAGATGTTTTTC.

This clone turned up a few times. One end of the junction does not line up with germline, which may come from a read error. The same CDR3 can be traced to other DNA sequences in this sample. CDR3 region: CACDGIRSSWDTRQMFF. CDR3 DNA: TGTGCCTGTGACGGGATACGGAGCTCCTGGGACACCCGGCAGATGTTTTTC. This rearrangement joins TRDV2 to TRDJ3, with 8 bases identical to TRDD3. The CDR3 has 17 amino acids. The germline V gene encodes CDR1 GEAIGNYY and CDR2 EKD.

As regards this clone: Other nucleotide sequences in the sample specify the same CDR3. The chain combines TRDV2 with TRDJ3; no clear D. Trimming removed 0 bases from V and 3 bases from J, with 11 bases in between. This CDR3 has 17 residues. The germline V gene encodes CDR1 GEAIGNYY and CDR2 EKD. Written as DNA, the CDR3 is TGTGCCTGTGACACCTGGAGCTCTAGCTGGGACACCCGACAGATGTTTTTC. Its translation is CACDTWSSSWDTRQMFF.

This rearrangement joins TRDV2 to TRDJ1, with 10 nucleotides matching TRDD3. The CDR3 contains 16 residues. V lost 2 bases, J lost 0 bases, and 5 bases stayed unmatched. Per the germline V gene, CDR1 is GEAIGNYY and CDR2 is EKD. The CDR3 spells CACDILGDQYTDKLIF. The CDR3, as DNA: TGTGCCTGTGACATACTGGGGGATCAGTACACCGATAAACTCATCTTT.

The table lists this clone with a few counts. A junction end diverges from the germline sequence, so it may reflect a read error. The rearrangement joins TRDV2 to TRDJ3, with D perhaps TRDD3 (6 bases). Germline V CDR1 and CDR2: GEAIGNYY, EKD. The length of the CDR3 is 16 residues. CDR3 coding DNA: TGTGCCTGTGGCACCGGGGGATCCTGGGACACCCGACAGATGTTTTTC. It codes for CACGTGGSWDTRQMFF.

This rearrangement joins TRDV2 to TRDJ2; 10 bases map to TRDD3. V lost 3 bases to trimming and J lost 5 bases; unmatched junction nucleotides: 14. The CDR3 totals 18 residues. Germline V lookup: CDR1 GEAIGNYY, CDR2 EKD. In DNA form, the CDR3 reads TGTGCCTGTGACGGAATCGTACTGGGGGATTTTTTTACAGCACAACTCTTCTTT. The encoded protein is CACDGIVLGDFFTAQLFF.